The 26 T cell receptor beta chains below come from one sample, sequenced in a study of regulatory T cells in long-lasting Graves disease. Sequencing libraries for TCR beta were prepared with iRepertoire HTBI primers and Arm-PCR of CDR3 regions. MiXCR, applied by TCRdb to the multiplex PCR reads, yields one record per CDR3 protein. Among about 400,000 distinct CDR3 sequences listed, around 16% were seen once. Sample time point: newly diagnosed GD, antithyroid drugs for less than 3 months. Extracted PBMC RNA gave rise to the TCR library. The sample was also reused in another study, on T cells in Graves' hyperthyroidism and ophthalmopathy.

The source was peripheral blood mononuclear cells (PBMCs), collected at new diagnosis, from a patient treated with antithyroid drugs. These receptors were collected from a woman between 40 and 50 years old with Graves disease.

There are many counts of this clonotype. The V gene is TRBV7-8, the J gene TRBJ2-1; a possible D gene is TRBD2 (7 bases). Trimming cost V 5 bases and J 5 bases, with 16 bases left between them. The CDR3 covers 15 residues. The germline V gene encodes CDR1 SGHVS and CDR2 FQNEAQ. The CDR3, as DNA: TGTGCCAGCAGCCTAGGGGGAGGGCCTCACAATGAGCAGTTCTTC. Its translation: CASSLGGGPHNEQFF.

To note about this clonotype: Possible read error: a much larger clone is one base away. The genes are TRBV7-2 and TRBJ1-6; tentative D call: TRBD1 (5 bases). Germline V lookup: CDR1 SGHTA, CDR2 FQGNSA. Trimming pared 5 bases from V and 8 bases from J, leaving 19 bases between. CDR3 length equals 16 residues. The CDR3 DNA reads TGTGCCAGCAGCGGAGGGGTCGACAGAACGGATTCACCCCTCCACTTT. It codes for CASSGGVDRTDSPLHF.

Concerning this clonotype itself: A much larger clone lies a single base off, so this may be a read error. A read error is likely, as this CDR3 ends without the conserved phenylalanine or tryptophan. The chain employs TRBV7-9 and TRBJ2-3; weak D call: TRBD2 (6 bases). Germline-derived CDR1 and CDR2 are SEHNR and FQNEAQ (reference sequence). V gave up 5 bases and J gave up 2 bases, with 11 bases separating them. This CDR3 region has 14 residues. DNA of the CDR3: TGTGCCAGCAGCAGGGGACTCGCCACAGATACGCAGTATTCT. Residues: CASSRGLATDTQYS.

This clonotype was detected a few times. The rearrangement links TRBV3-1 to TRBJ1-3; TRBD1 matches 7 bases. Germline loops: CDR1 LGHDT, CDR2 YNNKEL (reference sequence). The CDR3 totals 14 residues. Unmatched junction bases numbered 3, after V lost 3 bases and J lost 4 bases. CDR3 amino acids: CASSHLTGGNTIYF. CDR3 nucleotides: TGTGCCAGCAGCCACTTGACAGGGGGAAACACCATATATTTT.

This clonotype turned up a few times. The CDR3 sequence is CASSLGDRDNSPLHF. CDR3 DNA sequence: TGTGCCAGCAGTTTAGGGGACAGGGATAATTCACCCCTCCACTTT. The chain couples TRBV12-3 or TRBV12-4 to TRBJ1-6, with TRBD1 matching over 9 bases. The ends lost 1 base at V and 5 bases at J; junction bases unmatched: 0. The CDR3 extends over 15 amino acids.

The rearrangement links TRBV7-9 to TRBJ2-3, with D perhaps TRBD2 (7 bases). The length of the CDR3 is 15 residues. Germline values: CDR1 SEHNR, CDR2 FQNEAQ (reference sequence). V lost 2 bases and J 2 bases, leaving 11 bases between the germline ends. CDR3 nucleotides: TGTGCCAGCAGCTTAAGCGGGACACCCACAGATACGCAGTATTTT. This translates into CASSLSGTPTDTQYF.

The chain joins TRBV2 to TRBJ1-2; possibly TRBD1 for D (5 bases). Trimming cost V 6 bases and J 6 bases, with 14 bases left between them. Germline CDR1 is SNHLY and CDR2 is FYNNEI. The CDR3 is made up of 13 amino acids. The CDR3 region is CASSLSWGNGYTF. Written as DNA, the CDR3 is TGTGCCAGCAGCCTATCATGGGGGAATGGCTACACCTTC.

This clonotype was counted only a few times. The chain links TRBV30 to TRBJ1-5, with D maybe TRBD1 (5 bases). This CDR3 is 16 amino acids long. The V end was cut by 3 bases, the J end by 1 base, with 16 bases between. In germline, CDR1 is GTSNPN, CDR2 SVGIG (reference sequence). The CDR3 nucleotides are TGTGCCTGGAGGGGTTTAGGGGCAGGGAGCAATCAGCCCCAGCATTTT. It specifies CAWRGLGAGSNQPQHF.

This clonotype was picked up many times. J is TRBJ1-1 and V is TRBV27, with D unresolved. Looked up from germline, CDR1 is MNHEY and CDR2 is SMNVEV (reference sequence). The CDR3 length is 14 residues. Trimming took off 5 bases at V and 1 base at J, with 11 bases between the two ends. The CDR3 nucleotides are TGTGCCAGCAGTCCCTCAAGACAGAACACTGAAGCTTTCTTT. Its translation: CASSPSRQNTEAFF.

This chain joins TRBV5-4 and TRBJ1-2; unclear D gene. V was cut by 0 bases and J by 10 bases, with 10 bases left in between. CDR1 is SGHNT and CDR2 is YYREEE in the germline V gene (reference sequence). There are 12 residues in the CDR3. The CDR3 loop reads CASSLDVQPYTF. In DNA form, the CDR3 reads TGTGCCAGCAGCTTGGATGTGCAGCCCTACACCTTC.

The rearrangement uses TRBV28 and TRBJ2-7, with D perhaps TRBD2 (5 bases). The CDR3 has 15 amino acids. V lost 3 bases to trimming and J lost 4 bases, with 16 bases between them. The V gene's germline CDR1 is MDHEN and CDR2 SYDVKM. As DNA, the CDR3 is TGTGCCAGCAGTTTCCCCTTTCCCCGGGGATACGAGCAGTACTTC. Translated, it gives CASSFPFPRGYEQYF.

This clonotype showed up just a few times. The J gene is TRBJ2-7, the V gene TRBV3-1, with 8 bases fitting TRBD2. This CDR3 has 16 residues. Germline lookup yields CDR1 LGHDT and CDR2 YNNKEL (reference sequence). J gave up 4 bases and V 3 bases, and 11 bases lay outside the gene matches. In DNA, the CDR3 is TGTGCCAGCAGCCACCCCTGGTCGGGAGGGCCGTACGAGCAGTACTTC. Translation gives CASSHPWSGGPYEQYF.

Only one count was recorded for this clonotype. This chain joins TRBV24-1 and TRBJ2-3; D is unresolved. Germline V gives CDR1 KGHDR, CDR2 SFDVKD. Trimming shortened V by 1 base and J by 1 base, and 8 bases separated the two germline ends. The CDR3 sequence is 15 residues long. The CDR3 loop reads CATSDLNTRTDTQYF. The CDR3 nucleotides are TGTGCCACCAGTGATTTAAACACACGCACAGATACGCAGTATTTT.

This clonotype was detected many times. V usage is TRBV20-1 and J usage is TRBJ2-3, with D unclear. Germline V gene data show CDR1 as DFQATT and CDR2 as SNEGSKA (reference sequence). CDR3 length: 9 amino acids. CDR3 bases: TGCAGGATATCAGATACGCAGTATTTT. This sequence encodes CRISDTQYF.

The chain recombines TRBV10-3 with TRBJ2-1; 7 bases agree with TRBD2. Per the germline V gene, CDR1 is ENHRY and CDR2 is SYGVKD. The J segment lost 4 bases and the V segment lost 4 bases, leaving 7 bases of the junction unmatched. The CDR3 covers 15 residues. The CDR3 DNA reads TGTGCCATCAGTGGGGGGGAGGGCGGTTACAATGAGCAGTTCTTC. It yields the protein CAISGGEGGYNEQFF.

In its sample, this clonotype was seen many times. This chain uses TRBV5-5 with TRBJ2-1, with unresolved D. The germline CDR1 and CDR2 sequences are SGHKS and YYEKEE (reference sequence). The V and J ends lost 4 bases and 7 bases respectively, with 18 bases between them. The CDR3 runs 15 residues. This chain's CDR3 is CASSRGRQATNEQFF. The CDR3 DNA reads TGTGCCAGCAGCCGCGGACGACAAGCTACAAATGAGCAGTTCTTC. The full variable domain, its missing parts supplied by reference TRBV5-5 and TRBJ2-1, is DAGVTQSPTHLIKTRGQQVTLRCSPISGHKSVSWYQQVLGQGPQFIFQYYEKEERGRGNFPDRFSARQFPNYSSELNVNALLLGDSALYLCASSRGRQATNEQFFGPGTRLTVL.

This clonotype was observed at least ten times. J is TRBJ2-1 and V is TRBV30, with 10 nucleotides matching TRBD2. J was trimmed by 9 bases and V by 1 base; bases with no gene match: 12. The germline CDR1 and CDR2 sequences are GTSNPN and SVGIG (reference sequence). The CDR3 length is 16 residues. CDR3 in amino acids: CAWSESLRERGGEQFF. The CDR3 DNA is TGTGCCTGGAGTGAATCTCTGCGGGAGCGGGGGGGTGAGCAGTTCTTC. The full variable domain, in which reference TRBV30 and TRBJ2-1 provide the parts outside the CDR3, is SQTIHQWPATLVQPVGSPLSLECTVEGTSNPNLYWYRQAAGRGLQLLFYSVGIGQISSEVPQNLSASRPQDRQFILSSKKLLLSDSGFYLCAWSESLRERGGEQFFGPGTRLTVL.

This chain connects TRBV4-3 to TRBJ2-1, with TRBD1 identical over 9 bases. Per the germline V gene, CDR1 is LGHNA and CDR2 is YSLEER. V gave up 0 bases and J gave up 9 bases; unmatched junction bases: 15. The CDR3 sequence is 18 residues long. The CDR3 sequence is CASSQELTGTGKSSEQFF. CDR3 coding DNA: TGCGCCAGCAGCCAAGAATTAACCGGGACAGGGAAGAGCAGTGAGCAGTTCTTC.

This clonotype was seen many times. V usage is TRBV9 and J usage is TRBJ2-3, with D possibly TRBD1 on 5 matching bases. Trimming took 0 bases from V and 11 from J, leaving 13 bases between them. CDR3 length equals 13 residues. CDR1 and CDR2 from the germline V gene are SGDLS and YYNGEE. CDR3 region: CASSVAAVGEQYF. The DNA for the CDR3 is TGTGCCAGCAGCGTAGCTGCAGTAGGGGAGCAGTATTTT. The full variable domain, in which reference TRBV9 and TRBJ2-3 provide the parts outside the CDR3, is DSGVTQTPKHLITATGQRVTLRCSPRSGDLSVYWYQQSLDQGLQFLIQYYNGEERAKGNILERFSAQQFPDLHSELNLSSLELGDSALYFCASSVAAVGEQYFGPGTRLTVL.

The CDR3 region has the DNA TGTGCCAGCAGCTTAGAGGGTACCGAGCAGTACTTC. Its protein is CASSLEGTEQYF. V gene TRBV5-5 combines with J gene TRBJ2-7; a possible D gene is TRBD2 (5 bases). CDR1 SGHKS and CDR2 YYEKEE come from the germline V gene (reference sequence). This CDR3 is built from 12 residues. The ends were cut back, 2 bases at V and 6 bases at J, with 9 bases in the middle.

This clonotype was detected ten times or more. The V call is TRBV12-3 or TRBV12-4, the J call TRBJ1-5; perhaps TRBD1 as D (5 bases). V gave up 3 bases and J gave up 0 bases, with 9 bases separating them. This CDR3 is built from 15 residues. CDR3 in DNA: TGTGCCAGCAGTTTTGTGGGGGATAGCAATCAGCCCCAGCATTTT. It encodes CASSFVGDSNQPQHF.

This clonotype was found many times. The chain joins TRBV10-3 to TRBJ2-7; 10 nucleotides line up with TRBD1. Germline V gene lookup returns CDR1 ENHRY and CDR2 SYGVKD. Unmatched junction bases numbered 3, after V lost 6 bases and J lost 1 base. The CDR3 runs 14 residues. CDR3 sequence (DNA): TGTGCCATCAGCGGGACAGGGGAATCCTACGAGCAGTACTTC. This translates into CAISGTGESYEQYF.

This clonotype was counted ten times or more. The chain joins TRBV2 to TRBJ2-5; 7 bases are a match to TRBD1. The CDR3 is made up of 14 amino acids. Trimming at V came to 6 bases and at J to 0 bases, leaving 4 bases not matched to a gene. Looked up from germline, CDR1 is SNHLY and CDR2 is FYNNEI. DNA of the CDR3: TGTGCCAGCAGGATACAGGGGTACCAAGAGACCCAGTACTTC. It is translated as CASRIQGYQETQYF.

The chain couples TRBV6-1 to TRBJ1-2; TRBD1 aligns across 10 bases. V was clipped by 6 bases and J by 5 bases; unmatched bases: 6. Germline V CDR1 and CDR2: MNHNS, SASEGT. CDR3 length: 14 residues. This chain's CDR3 is CASRSGGQGYGYTF. Here the CDR3 DNA reads TGTGCCAGCAGATCCGGGGGACAGGGGTATGGCTACACCTTC.

Concerning this clonotype itself: A read error is possible here, since a much larger clone lies one base away. The genes are TRBV11-2 and TRBJ2-4; a weak D match, TRBD1 (5 bases). This CDR3 comprises 19 residues. Germline V gene data show CDR1 as SGHAT and CDR2 as FQNNGV. In DNA, the CDR3 is TGTGCCGGCAGCTTAGAGGACCTCGTGCGAAGGGGATCCAAAAACATTCAGTACTTC. Residues: CAGSLEDLVRRGSKNIQYF.

This clonotype was recorded many times. This CDR3 reads CSAVAGGSYEQYF. The CDR3 nucleotides are TGCAGCGCTGTAGCGGGAGGCTCCTACGAGCAGTACTTC. The chain uses TRBV29-1 and TRBJ2-7, with TRBD2 matching 10 bases. Germline lookup yields CDR1 SQVTM and CDR2 ANQGSEA. V lost 7 bases, J lost 0 bases, and 3 bases stayed unmatched. The CDR3 is made up of 13 amino acids.